This record concerns one T cell receptor beta chain sequence. Its antigen is undetermined. These data are taken from a study of cytomegalovirus exposure and HLA in healthy donors. Whole-study findings and limits: In a later analysis, TCR beta V- and J-gene trimming was associated with a missense DCLRE1C variant. The study flagged roughly 150 TCR beta chains as cytomegalovirus-associated.

It was healthy bone marrow donors who served as donors. PCR employed 60 Vbeta and 13 Jbeta primers. Authors' methods: Approximately 79 million unique TCR beta chains, roughly 11 million of them shared, were counted by a later analysis. The protocol was immunoSEQ multiplex PCR, while the TCRdb copy is restricted to in-frame clones and leaves out a portion. Clonal size and the V and J genes are those of that table, whereas D and trimming came from the DNA. Among some 99,000 clones, roughly 70% were seen once, and the ten largest hold around 2%. From germline, CDR1 is SGHRS and CDR2 YFSETQ. This CDR3 is 13 amino acids long. V lost 4 bases and J 10 bases, leaving 18 bases between the germline ends.

The receptor's source is a male donor in good health and CMV-seronegative. Specimen: PBMCs. This chain connects TRBV5-1 to TRBJ2-7; TRBD2 might be the D (6 bases). The CDR3 here is CASSPAGTQLQYF. DNA of the CDR3: TGCGCCAGCAGCCCTGCGGGGACCCAGCTCCAGTACTTC.